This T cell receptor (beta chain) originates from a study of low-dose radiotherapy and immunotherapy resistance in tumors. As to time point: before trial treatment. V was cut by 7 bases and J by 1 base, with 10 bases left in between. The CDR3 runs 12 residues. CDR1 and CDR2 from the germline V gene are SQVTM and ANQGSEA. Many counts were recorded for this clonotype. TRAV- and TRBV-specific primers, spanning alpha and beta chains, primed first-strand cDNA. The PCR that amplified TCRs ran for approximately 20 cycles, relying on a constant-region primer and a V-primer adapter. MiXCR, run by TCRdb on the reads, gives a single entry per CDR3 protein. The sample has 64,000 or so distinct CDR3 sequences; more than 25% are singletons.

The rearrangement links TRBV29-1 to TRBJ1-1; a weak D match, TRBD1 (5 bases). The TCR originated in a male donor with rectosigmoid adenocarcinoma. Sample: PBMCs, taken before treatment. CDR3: CSAWTKNTEAFF. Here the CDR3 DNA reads TGCAGCGCCTGGACAAAGAACACTGAAGCTTTCTTT. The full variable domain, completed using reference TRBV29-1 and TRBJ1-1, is SAVISQKPSRDICQRGTSLTIQCQVDSQVTMMFWYRQQPGQSLTLIATANQGSEATYESGFVIDKFPISRPNLTFSTLTVSNMSPEDSSIYLCSAWTKNTEAFFGQGTRLTVV.